This T cell receptor (beta chain) derives from a study of prognosis after radiotherapy for stage I lung cancer (dated by TCRdb to about 2021). Background for the entire study: Around 19 stage I NSCLC patients were enrolled in Nanjing, China, between 2018 and January 2019. SBRT was not combined with any concurrent therapy in any patient. Tumor histology was squamous cell carcinoma in seven or eight patients and adenocarcinoma in about 12. Of the enrolled patients, some 15 had newly diagnosed primary stage I lung tumors, while four or five had oligometastatic NSCLC following surgical resection of the primary tumor. The study profiled peripheral blood TCR beta repertoires from stage I NSCLC patients before and after stereotactic body radiotherapy and related them to distant failure. SBRT was delivered in 3 to 5 fractions with a biologically effective dose of at least 100 Gy, and image-guided IMRT or VMAT was used for delivery. The study took one blood sample before SBRT and one after SBRT from each of roughly 20 patients and sequenced all 40 or so samples. About 20% of the 19 patients developed distant metastases after SBRT, at a median of approximately 7 months; the other 15 showed no significant progression. All patients were considered medically inoperable, owing to comorbidities in more than 10 and refusal of surgery in over 5. The cohort included about a dozen men and several women, with a median age of approximately 76 years and a range of roughly 53 to 85 years. The full study reports these points: The study was limited by its small cohort and short follow-up, and the findings require independent validation. Tumor specificity of expanded TCR clones was not determined. All reported P values were unadjusted for multiple comparisons. Post-SBRT Shannon entropy and its change from baseline were lower in patients who developed distant metastases; baseline Shannon entropy was not associated with metastases. Unique TCR clone counts fell after SBRT (median 10,088 before versus more than 6,500 after; Wilcoxon paired P=0.011). Differences by metastasis status were reportedly seen in TRBV and TRBJ usage frequencies, involving two V genes at baseline and, after SBRT, under 10 V genes and two J genes.

This clonotype has at least ten counts. Its antigen remains unidentified. Nothing much larger sits one base from this clone, and base qualities are not available. CDR1 and CDR2, per the germline V gene, are SGHAT and FQNNGV. V and J lose 1 base and 3 bases, and a span of 19 bases separates them. The CDR3 sequence holds 18 residues, the cysteine and phenylalanine included. The only DNA kept is the CDR3, 54 bases in frame from the first base. A history of other malignancies or of prior chemotherapy or radiotherapy was absent in all patients, and node-negative disease was shown on CT and PET/CT in all patients. About 6.3 milliliters of peripheral venous blood were drawn into EDTA tubes at each of two time points. PBMCs were isolated by Ficoll-Paque Plus density-gradient centrifugation. Right after collection, samples were kept at -80 degrees C until analysis. Two rounds of multiplex PCR were performed to amplify the TCR beta CDR3 region from genomic DNA. The first PCR round used primers specific to each TRBV and TRBJ gene, and the primer sequences were filed in Chinese patent CN105087789A. Universal primers were used in the second PCR round. The Roche High Pure PCR Template Preparation Kit was used to extract genomic DNA from frozen PBMCs. An Illumina HiSeq 3000 was used to sequence the libraries paired-end with 151 bp reads. Per the source publication's procedure: CutAdapt was used to discard raw reads that did not contain the multiplex PCR primer sequences. High-quality paired reads were merged into contigs with PEAR. MiXCR assigned TRB V, D and J gene segments to each contig by aligning to reference sequences. CDR3 sequences were clustered by base quality and sequence similarity to remove sequencing errors. Diversity was measured as Shannon entropy normalized by the natural log of productive TCR sequence number. Clonality was defined as one minus Shannon entropy divided by the natural log of the number of unique clonotypes. Using the Youden index from ROC curves, the researchers picked the repertoire-metric cut-offs for progression-free survival, and all analyses were carried out in R 3.5.3. TCRdb trimmed public reads at Q25 via fastp, called clones via MiXCR and kept in-frame beta chains. All rows with the same CDR3 protein become a single entry with the most common DNA and genes. The V and J calls follow TCRdb's processing rather than the paper's. The sample includes roughly 30,000 distinct CDR3 sequences, with around 30% observed a single time. The ten top clones hold 27% of the sample.

The sample consisted of PBMCs, taken before or after stereotactic body radiation therapy (not recorded which). Recombination linked TRBV11-2 to TRBJ2-1; the D gene cannot be resolved reliably. This receptor was identified in a donor of 50 years or more with non-small cell lung cancer. The nucleotides read TGTGCCAGCAGCTTAGTATTTCGTCGGCTTGAACACTACAATGAGCAGTTCTTC. It codes for CASSLVFRRLEHYNEQFF. Where the CDR3 stops, the reference TRBV11-2 and TRBJ2-1 genes take over; the full variable domain is EAGVAQSPRYKIIEKRQSVAFWCNPISGHATLYWYQQILGQGPKLLIQFQNNGVVDDSQLPKDRFSAERLKGVDSTLKIQPAKLEDSAVYLCASSLVFRRLEHYNEQFFGPGTRLTVL.